A single sample gave rise to the 9 T cell receptor beta chains below, sequenced in a study of CD8 T cells in ankylosing spondylitis. General study findings and limits: Blood of patients with ankylosing spondylitis appeared to be characterized by a TCR beta motif of several highly homologous variants.

These TCRs are of unknown antigen specificity. TCRdb fed the 5' RACE reads into MiXCR, producing one record per CDR3 protein. The data hold fewer than 750,000 distinct CDR3 sequences, with 15% to 20% observed a single time. What was sequenced was blood, either unsorted or a sorted T cell fraction (not recorded which). These receptors originate from a male donor with ankylosing spondylitis.

This clonotype was detected a few times. This sequence joins TRBV6-2 or TRBV6-3 and TRBJ1-2; 7 positions match TRBD1. The junction had 11 bases not matched to a gene; V was cut back by 8 bases and J by 5 bases. This CDR3 is 14 amino acids long. Germline values: CDR1 MNHEY, CDR2 SVGEGT. CDR3 DNA sequence: TGTGCCAGCCGGACAGGACTATTTCTTTATGGCTACACCTTC. This sequence encodes CASRTGLFLYGYTF.

This clonotype was recorded many times. The chain couples TRBV12-3 or TRBV12-4 to TRBJ1-5, with no clear D. The CDR3 consists of 14 residues. Trimming cost V 6 bases and J 1 base, with 10 bases left between them. CDR3 region: CASRPHSSNQPQHF. In DNA, the CDR3 is TGTGCCAGCAGACCCCATTCCAGCAATCAGCCCCAGCATTTT.

The chain links TRBV11-3 to TRBJ1-1, with TRBD1 matching 8 bases. Germline CDR1 reads SGHNT; CDR2 reads YENEEA. J gave up 2 bases and V 4 bases, and 6 bases lay outside the gene matches. The CDR3 consists of 15 residues. CDR3 region: CASSSRQGKNTEAFF. Written as DNA, the CDR3 is TGTGCCAGCAGCTCCCGACAGGGGAAAAACACTGAAGCTTTCTTT.

This clonotype was counted a few times. The V gene is TRBV12-3 or TRBV12-4, the J gene TRBJ2-5, with 7 bases aligning to TRBD2. Germline trimming cut 4 bases from V and 10 bases from J; bases unmatched to any gene: 6. The CDR3 sequence is 12 residues long. CDR3 coding DNA: TGTGCCAGCAGTTCCGGACTAGTGGACCAGTACTTC. Protein product: CASSSGLVDQYF.

The rearrangement links TRBV5-1 to TRBJ1-1, with D possibly being TRBD1 (5 bases). CDR1 and CDR2 (germline): SGHRS, YFSETQ. Trimming took 0 bases from V and 8 from J, leaving 14 bases between them. This CDR3 has 14 residues. CDR3 sequence (DNA): TGCGCCAGCAGCTTGGAGGGGAGTGGGCGCGAAGCTTTCTTT. It translates to CASSLEGSGREAFF.

The chain is built from TRBV15 and TRBJ1-1; D is unresolved. Germline lookup yields CDR1 LNHNV and CDR2 YYDKDF (reference sequence). This CDR3 has 15 amino acids. V dropped 1 base and J dropped 0 bases, with 9 bases sitting between them. This chain's CDR3 is CATSRAVSLNTEAFF. The DNA for the CDR3 is TGTGCCACCAGCAGAGCGGTCAGCTTGAACACTGAAGCTTTCTTT.

The rearrangement links TRBV4-3 to TRBJ1-2, with D unclear. V was cut by 4 bases and J by 4 bases, with 13 bases left in between. CDR1 and CDR2 (germline): LGHNA, YSLEER. This CDR3 has 14 residues. As DNA, the CDR3 is TGCGCCAGCAGCCGGGGTCTGGAGGGCTATGGCTACACCTTC. It codes for CASSRGLEGYGYTF.

The chain uses TRBV7-2 and TRBJ2-5; D perhaps matches TRBD2 (6 bases). This CDR3 spans 15 amino acids. Trimming shortened V by 1 base and J by 5 bases, and 14 bases separated the two germline ends. The germline gives CDR1 SGHTA, CDR2 FQGNSA. The CDR3 is CASSLVMRGGETQYF. DNA for the CDR3: TGTGCCAGCAGCTTAGTAATGCGGGGCGGGGAGACCCAGTACTTC.

The chain is built from TRBV10-3 and TRBJ2-1; 9 positions match TRBD2. The CDR3 has 16 residues. V shed 4 bases, J shed 0 bases, and the junction held 4 bases outside the gene matches. Germline CDR1 is ENHRY and CDR2 is SYGVKD. CDR3 in DNA: TGTGCCATCAGTGGCGGGACTAGCTACTCCTACAATGAGCAGTTCTTC. Translated, it gives CAISGGTSYSYNEQFF.